Each of the 10 T cell receptor beta chains below was sequenced from the same sample in a study of cytomegalovirus exposure and HLA in healthy donors. The PCR was carried out with 60 Vbeta primers and 13 Jbeta primers. Here immunoSEQ multiplex PCR was the method, and the copy in TCRdb shows in-frame clones only, minus some. Among fewer than 200,000 clones listed, roughly 80% were seen once. The material sequenced was PBMCs. The receptors stem from a woman under 30 in good health and CMV-seronegative.

V usage is TRBV9 and J usage is TRBJ1-2; D might be TRBD1 (6 bases). CDR3 size: 15 residues. V gave up 2 bases and J gave up 4 bases, with 15 bases separating them. In germline, CDR1 is SGDLS, CDR2 YYNGEE. DNA for the CDR3: TGTGCCAGCAGCGTGGGGGTGGACAGTCGCTATGGCTACACCTTC. Its protein is CASSVGVDSRYGYTF.

The J gene is TRBJ2-5, the V gene TRBV4-3; 9 bases fit TRBD2. With the DNA end fitting TRBJ2-7 better, the J assignment may be wrong. The CDR3 runs 15 residues. CDR1 is LGHNA and CDR2 is YSLEER in the germline V gene. The CDR3 protein is CASSQSSGTSYEQYF. As DNA, the CDR3 is TGCGCCAGCAGCCAATCTAGCGGGACATCCTACGAGCAGTACTTC.

The V call is TRBV19, the J call TRBJ2-1, with TRBD2 as a possible D gene (6 bases). V was cut by 10 bases and J by 4 bases, with 20 bases left in between. This CDR3 is 15 amino acids long. In germline, CDR1 is LNHDA, CDR2 SQIVND (reference sequence). The CDR3 DNA sequence: TGTGCCACTGCAATTGGGGCGGGAACTTACAATGAGCAGTTCTTC. Translation: CATAIGAGTYNEQFF.

The chain employs TRBV4-1 and TRBJ2-5; possible D gene TRBD1, 6 bases. The V end lost 0 bases, the J end lost 3 bases, and 8 bases lay between the germline ends. The CDR3 length is 14 residues. Germline V gene lookup returns CDR1 MGHRA and CDR2 YSYEKL. The CDR3 sequence is CASSQEAGEETQYF. DNA of the CDR3: TGCGCCAGCAGCCAAGAGGCAGGGGAAGAGACCCAGTACTTC.

The rearrangement uses TRBV7-8 and TRBJ1-1; 12 bases line up with TRBD1. Trimming cost V 5 bases and J 0 bases; bases outside gene matches: 7. Germline-derived CDR1 and CDR2 are SGHVS and FQNEAQ. The CDR3 spans 17 residues. This chain's CDR3 is CASSTTGTGGVNTEAFF. The CDR3 DNA sequence: TGTGCCAGCAGCACCACCGGGACAGGGGGCGTGAACACTGAAGCTTTCTTT. The variable domain in full, with the rest retrieved from reference TRBV7-8 and TRBJ1-1, is GAGVSQSPRYKVAKRGQDVALRCDPISGHVSLFWYQQALGQGPEFLTYFQNEAQLDKSGLPSDRFFAERPEGSVSTLKIQRTQQEDSAVYLCASSTTGTGGVNTEAFFGQGTRLTVV.

The chain couples TRBV10-3 to TRBJ2-1; 9 nucleotides agree with TRBD2. From germline, CDR1 is ENHRY and CDR2 SYGVKD. The CDR3 totals 16 residues. With V trimmed by 11 bases and J by 0 bases, 11 bases remained unmatched. CDR3 DNA: TGTGCCGCCGCGGGTGATAGCGGGAGCTCCTACAATGAGCAGTTCTTC. Protein sequence: CAAAGDSGSSYNEQFF.

The chain carries TRBV5-8 and TRBJ2-7; a weak D match, TRBD1 (6 bases). The length of the CDR3 is 15 residues. Germline loops: CDR1 SGHTS, CDR2 YDEGEE. Trimming took off 5 bases at V and 2 bases at J, with 17 bases between the two ends. The CDR3 reads CASRPRMGDTYEQYF. The CDR3 DNA reads TGTGCCAGCAGGCCCCGGATGGGGGACACCTACGAGCAGTACTTC.

The chain couples TRBV5-4 to TRBJ2-7, with 12 bases lining up with TRBD2. The CDR3 consists of 16 residues. Germline V gives CDR1 SGHNT, CDR2 YYREEE (reference sequence). The V and J ends lost 0 bases and 2 bases, in that order; junction bases with no gene match: 3. CDR3 DNA sequence: TGTGCCAGCAGCTTGGGACTAGCGGGAGACCCCTACGAGCAGTACTTC. Translation: CASSLGLAGDPYEQYF.

The CDR3 nucleotides read TGTGCCAGCAGCTGTTCCCGGGACAGGGAATATCAGCCCCAGCATTTT. Protein: CASSCSRDREYQPQHF. This sequence joins TRBV7-7 and TRBJ1-5, with 9 bases matching TRBD1. Germline V gene data show CDR1 as SSHAT and CDR2 as FNYEAQ (reference sequence). The CDR3 contains 16 residues. Unmatched junction bases numbered 9, after V lost 4 bases and J lost 5 bases.

The rearrangement uses TRBV27 and TRBJ2-5; D may be TRBD2 (6 bases). The CDR3 contains 11 residues. Trimming pared 11 bases from V and 4 bases from J, leaving 11 bases between. Germline assignment: CDR1 MNHEY and CDR2 SMNVEV (reference sequence). The CDR3 DNA follows: TGTGCCCCTGGGAGGACAGAGACCCAGTACTTC. Its translation is CAPGRTETQYF.